What follows describes a single TCR beta chain. As yet, its antigen is unknown. This sample stems from a study of CD8+CD57+ T cells in acquired aplastic anemia. Study context: The mean DNA yield obtained from sorted CD4+ and CD8+ cells came to approximately 3 ug. Approximately 9.9 million reads, on average, were obtained for CD4+ cells from healthy donors. Study outcomes and limitations: There were over 25 CD8+ CDR3 sequences that occurred in both patients and controls. Researchers reported that CD8+ Simpson's diversity was not significantly different in patients versus controls.

This CDR3 has 13 residues. Trimming removed 3 bases from V and 4 bases from J, with 12 bases in between. Germline V gene sequence: CDR1 DFQATT, CDR2 SNEGSKA (reference sequence). CDR3 and TCR beta VDJ profiling relied on a genomic DNA template. One entry per CDR3 protein, called by TCRdb with MiXCR from the reads. This table holds 180,000 or so distinct CDR3 sequences, 40% to 55% found once. The receptor was isolated from a human donor in good health. J is TRBJ1-1 and V is TRBV20-1; D gene uncertain. Specimen: sorted CD4+, CD8+, or CD8+CD57+ T cells (not recorded which) from PBMCs. CDR3 DNA: TGCAGTGCTAGTTCTGGGGAGGTCACTGAAGCTTTCTTT. Its protein is CSASSGEVTEAFF.